These T cell receptor beta chains were read from a single sample in a study of blood T cell repertoires in COVID-19. Measured with immunoSEQ multiplex PCR; TCRdb has only the in-frame clones, and not every one. The sample lists approximately 270,000 clones; about 90% were seen once. Sequencing used PBMCs or T cells enriched from blood (not recorded which). These receptors all come from a woman aged 30 to 39 with acute COVID-19. Both conserved end residues are part of each CDR3. The D gene is left open where the match is weak. Size values are once, few and many counts, or a class for expanded clones, and some rows have none.

v_gene	abundance	j_gene	d_gene	CDR3nt	CDR3aa
TRBV7-2	NA	TRBJ2-7	NA	TGTGCCAGCAGCTTAATGGGACTAGGGGGCCACGAGCAGTACTTC	CASSLMGLGGHEQYF
TRBV5-5	NA	TRBJ2-2	TRBD1	TGTGCCAGCGGAAGGGGACAGGGGGTTTTCACCGGGGAGCTGTTTTTT	CASGRGQGVFTGELFF
TRBV15	NA	TRBJ2-3	TRBD2	TGTGCCACCAGCAGCGGACTAGCGGGCACAGATACGCAGTATTTT	CATSSGLAGTDTQYF
TRBV9	NA	TRBJ2-1	NA	TGTGCCAGCAGCGCAGAAACAGGAGACCAGGGGTACTACAATGAGCAGTTCTTC	CASSAETGDQGYYNEQFF
TRBV6-2/TRBV6-3	NA	TRBJ2-1	TRBD2	TGTGCCAGCAGTTACCCCACACAACCTCTAGCGGGACTATGGAATGAGCAGTTCTTC	CASSYPTQPLAGLWNEQFF
TRBV6-5	NA	TRBJ2-2	TRBD2	TGTGCCACGGCGGGACTAGCGGGGAGAACCGGGGAGCTGTTTTTT	CATAGLAGRTGELFF
TRBV28	NA	TRBJ2-1	TRBD2	TGTGCCAGCAGTTTACCTCTGCCGGGACTACAGTTCTTC	CASSLPLPGLQFF
TRBV24-1	NA	TRBJ2-2	TRBD1	TGTGCCACCAATGCTCCCGGGACAGGGATAAACACCGGGGAGCTGTTTTTT	CATNAPGTGINTGELFF
TRBV6-2/TRBV6-3	NA	TRBJ2-3	NA	TGTGCCAGCAGTTCCCCGGGTACACATACGCAGTATTTT	CASSSPGTHTQYF
TRBV5-1	NA	TRBJ1-2	TRBD1	TGCGCCAGCAGCTTGGGATCGGGACAGTTTTTAGGCTACACCTTC	CASSLGSGQFLGYTF
TRBV5-1	NA	TRBJ2-1	TRBD2	TGCGCCAGCAGCCCCGGACTAGCGGGATTTTACAATGAGCAGTTCTTC	CASSPGLAGFYNEQFF
TRBV10-2	NA	TRBJ2-1	NA	TGCGCCAGCAGTGAAGGGGTAATAAACGGAGCTCGGAATGAGCAGTTCTTC	CASSEGVINGARNEQFF
TRBV6-6	NA	TRBJ1-4	NA	TGTGCCAGCAGTTACGGACAGACAAATGAAAAACTGTTTTTT	CASSYGQTNEKLFF
TRBV29-1	NA	TRBJ1-2	TRBD1	TGCAGCGTCGGCGGACAGGGGAACTATGGCTACACCTTC	CSVGGQGNYGYTF
TRBV28	once	TRBJ2-7	TRBD2	TGTGCCAGCAGTCCCGGGACTAGCGGTTACGAGCAGTACTTC	CASSPGTSGYEQYF
TRBV29-1	NA	TRBJ1-1	NA	TGCAGCGTTGAAGATTGGACAAGAGAGGAAGGTACTGAAGCTTTCTTT	CSVEDWTREEGTEAFF
TRBV7-8	NA	TRBJ1-5	TRBD1	TGTGCCAGCAGCTTAGCGGGACAGGGGGATCAGCCCCAGCATTTT	CASSLAGQGDQPQHF